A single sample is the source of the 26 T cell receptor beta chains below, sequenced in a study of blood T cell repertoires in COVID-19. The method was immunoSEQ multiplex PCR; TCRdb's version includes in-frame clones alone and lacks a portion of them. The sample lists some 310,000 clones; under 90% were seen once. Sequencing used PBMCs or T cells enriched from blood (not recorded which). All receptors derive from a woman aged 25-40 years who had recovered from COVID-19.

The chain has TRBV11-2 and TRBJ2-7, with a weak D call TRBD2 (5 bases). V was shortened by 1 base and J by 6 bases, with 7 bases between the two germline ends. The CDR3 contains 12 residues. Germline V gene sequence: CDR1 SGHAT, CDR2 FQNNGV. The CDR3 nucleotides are TGTGCCAGCAGCTTAGGAGGGCGCGAGCAGTACTTC. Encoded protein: CASSLGGREQYF. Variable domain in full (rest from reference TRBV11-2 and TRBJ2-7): EAGVAQSPRYKIIEKRQSVAFWCNPISGHATLYWYQQILGQGPKLLIQFQNNGVVDDSQLPKDRFSAERLKGVDSTLKIQPAKLEDSAVYLCASSLGGREQYFGPGTRLTVT.

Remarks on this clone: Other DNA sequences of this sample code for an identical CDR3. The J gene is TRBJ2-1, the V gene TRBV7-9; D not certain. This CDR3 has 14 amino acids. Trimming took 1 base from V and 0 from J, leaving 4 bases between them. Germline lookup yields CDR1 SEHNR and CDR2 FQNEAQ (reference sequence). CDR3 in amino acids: CASSLGSSYNEQFF. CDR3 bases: TGTGCCAGCAGCTTAGGTAGCTCCTACAATGAGCAGTTCTTC. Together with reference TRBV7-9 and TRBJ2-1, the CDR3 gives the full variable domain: DTGVSQNPRHKITKRGQNVTFRCDPISEHNRLYWYRQTLGQGPEFLTYFQNEAQLEKSRLLSDRFSAERPKGSFSTLEIQRTEQGDSAMYLCASSLGSSYNEQFFGPGTRLTVL.

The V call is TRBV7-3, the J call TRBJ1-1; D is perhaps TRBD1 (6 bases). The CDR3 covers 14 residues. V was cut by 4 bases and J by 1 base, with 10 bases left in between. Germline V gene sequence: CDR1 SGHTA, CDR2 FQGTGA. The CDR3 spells CASSSGVTNTEAFF. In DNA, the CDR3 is TGTGCCAGCAGCTCAGGGGTCACGAACACTGAAGCTTTCTTT.

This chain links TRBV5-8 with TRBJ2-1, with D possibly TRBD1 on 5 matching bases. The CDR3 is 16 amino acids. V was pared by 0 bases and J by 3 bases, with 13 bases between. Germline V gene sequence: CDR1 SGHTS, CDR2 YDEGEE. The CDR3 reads CASSLVRQGIYNEQFF. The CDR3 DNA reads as TGTGCCAGCAGCTTGGTCCGGCAGGGTATCTACAATGAGCAGTTCTTC.

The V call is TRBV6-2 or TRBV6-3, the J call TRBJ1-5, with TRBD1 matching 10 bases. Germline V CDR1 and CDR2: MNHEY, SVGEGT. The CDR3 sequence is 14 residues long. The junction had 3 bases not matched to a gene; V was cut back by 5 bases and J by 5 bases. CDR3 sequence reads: CASSRTGGHQPQHF. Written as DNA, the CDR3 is TGTGCCAGCAGTAGGACAGGGGGTCATCAGCCCCAGCATTTT.

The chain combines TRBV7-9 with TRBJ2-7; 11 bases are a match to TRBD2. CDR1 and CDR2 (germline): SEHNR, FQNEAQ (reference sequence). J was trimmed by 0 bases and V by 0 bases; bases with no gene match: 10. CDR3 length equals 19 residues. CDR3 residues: CASSLAFGLAGLSSYEQYF. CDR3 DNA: TGTGCCAGCAGCTTAGCTTTCGGACTAGCGGGCCTTAGCTCCTACGAGCAGTACTTC.

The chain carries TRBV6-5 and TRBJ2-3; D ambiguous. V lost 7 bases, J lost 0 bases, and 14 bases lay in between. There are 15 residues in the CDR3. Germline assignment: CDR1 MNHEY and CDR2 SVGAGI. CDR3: CASIEQPSSTDTQYF. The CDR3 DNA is TGTGCCAGCATAGAACAGCCTTCTAGCACAGATACGCAGTATTTT.

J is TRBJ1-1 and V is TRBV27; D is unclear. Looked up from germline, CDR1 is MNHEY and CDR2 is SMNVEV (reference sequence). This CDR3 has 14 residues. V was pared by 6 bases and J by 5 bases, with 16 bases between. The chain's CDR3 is CASSYSGRMTEAFF. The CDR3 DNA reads TGTGCCAGCAGCTACTCTGGCAGGATGACTGAAGCTTTCTTT.

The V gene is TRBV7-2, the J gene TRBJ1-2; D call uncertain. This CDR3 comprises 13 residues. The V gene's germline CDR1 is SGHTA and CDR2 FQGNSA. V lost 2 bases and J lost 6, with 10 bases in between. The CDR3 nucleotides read TGTGCCAGCAGCTTATGGAGCCGAAATGGCTACACCTTC. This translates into CASSLWSRNGYTF.

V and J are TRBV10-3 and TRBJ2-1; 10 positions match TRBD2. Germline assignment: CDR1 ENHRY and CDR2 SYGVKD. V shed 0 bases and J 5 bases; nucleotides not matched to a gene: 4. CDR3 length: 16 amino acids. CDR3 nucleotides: TGTGCCATCAGTGAGTCGTATAGCGGGAGGCACAATGAGCAGTTCTTC. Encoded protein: CAISESYSGRHNEQFF.

DNA of the CDR3: TGTGCCAGCTCACCACCGGGGGGGCAGGATGGCTACACCTTC. It specifies CASSPPGGQDGYTF. This chain connects TRBV18 to TRBJ1-2; D is perhaps TRBD1 (6 bases). Deletions cut 0 bases from V and 6 bases from J, with 11 bases between. The CDR3 is made up of 14 amino acids. Germline-derived CDR1 and CDR2 are KGHSH and LQKENI.

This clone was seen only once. The CDR3 DNA reads TGTGCCAGCAGTTCGACAACCGGGACAGGGAGGGATGAGCAGTTCTTC. It is translated as CASSSTTGTGRDEQFF. V usage is TRBV28 and J usage is TRBJ2-1, with 9 bases identical to TRBD1. Germline values: CDR1 MDHEN, CDR2 SYDVKM. This CDR3 contains 16 residues. The junction had 12 bases not matched to a gene; V was cut back by 4 bases and J by 8 bases.

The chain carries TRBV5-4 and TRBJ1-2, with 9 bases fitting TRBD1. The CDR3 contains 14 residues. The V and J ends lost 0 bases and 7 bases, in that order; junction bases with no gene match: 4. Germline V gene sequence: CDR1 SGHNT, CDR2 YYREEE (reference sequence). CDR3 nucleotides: TGTGCCAGCAGCTTGGGAACAGGGGGCGGTGGCTACACCTTC. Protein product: CASSLGTGGGGYTF.

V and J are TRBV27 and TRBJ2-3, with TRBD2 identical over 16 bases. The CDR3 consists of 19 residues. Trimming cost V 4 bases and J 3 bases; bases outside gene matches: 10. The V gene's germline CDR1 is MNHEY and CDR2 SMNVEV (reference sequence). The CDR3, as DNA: TGTGCCAGCAGTTCGCCTATGGGACTAGCGGGAGGGTGGACAGATACGCAGTATTTT. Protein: CASSSPMGLAGGWTDTQYF.

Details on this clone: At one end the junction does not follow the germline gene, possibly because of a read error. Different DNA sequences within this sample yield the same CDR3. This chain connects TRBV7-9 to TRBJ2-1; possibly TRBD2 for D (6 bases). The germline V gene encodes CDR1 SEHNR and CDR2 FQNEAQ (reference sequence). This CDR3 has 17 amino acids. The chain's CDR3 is CASSLSGRDLLYNEQFF. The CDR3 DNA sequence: TGTGCCAGCAGCTTGAGCGGGCGGGACCTCCTCTACAATGAACAGTTCTTC.

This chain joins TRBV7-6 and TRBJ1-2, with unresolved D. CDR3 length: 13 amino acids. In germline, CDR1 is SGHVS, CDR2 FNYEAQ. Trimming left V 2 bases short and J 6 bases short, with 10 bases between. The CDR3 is CASSLNQENGYTF. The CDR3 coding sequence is TGTGCCAGCAGCTTAAATCAGGAAAATGGCTACACCTTC.

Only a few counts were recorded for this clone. This CDR3 is CASSLLVGGESGYTF. The CDR3 bases are TGTGCCAGCAGTTTATTGGTTGGGGGGGAGTCTGGCTACACCTTC. The genes are TRBV27 and TRBJ1-2; TRBD1 might be the D (5 bases). The V end lost 1 base, the J end lost 7 bases, and 16 bases lay between the germline ends. Germline loops: CDR1 MNHEY, CDR2 SMNVEV (reference sequence). This CDR3 contains 15 residues.

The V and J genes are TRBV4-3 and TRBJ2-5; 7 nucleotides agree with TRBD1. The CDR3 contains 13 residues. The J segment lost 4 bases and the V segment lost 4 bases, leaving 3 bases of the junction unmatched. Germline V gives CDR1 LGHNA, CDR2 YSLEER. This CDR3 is CASSLTGRETQYF. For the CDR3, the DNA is TGCGCCAGCAGCCTGACAGGGCGAGAGACCCAGTACTTC.

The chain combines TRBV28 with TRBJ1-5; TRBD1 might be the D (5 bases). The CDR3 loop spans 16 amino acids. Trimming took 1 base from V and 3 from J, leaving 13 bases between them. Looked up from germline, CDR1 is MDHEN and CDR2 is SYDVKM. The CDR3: CASSLLSAGINQPQHF. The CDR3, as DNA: TGTGCCAGCAGTTTATTGTCGGCAGGGATCAATCAGCCCCAGCATTTT.

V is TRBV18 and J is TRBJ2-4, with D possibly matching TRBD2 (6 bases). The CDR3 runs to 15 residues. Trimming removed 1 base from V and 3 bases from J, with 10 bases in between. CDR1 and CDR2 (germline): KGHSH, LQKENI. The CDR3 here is CASSPLAGNKNIQYF. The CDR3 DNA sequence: TGTGCCAGCTCACCACTTGCGGGGAACAAAAACATTCAGTACTTC. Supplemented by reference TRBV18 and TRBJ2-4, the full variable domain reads NAGVMQNPRHLVRRRGQEARLRCSPMKGHSHVYWYRQLPEEGLKFMVYLQKENIIDESGMPKERFSAEFPKEGPSILRIQQVVRGDSAAYFCASSPLAGNKNIQYFGAGTRLSVL.

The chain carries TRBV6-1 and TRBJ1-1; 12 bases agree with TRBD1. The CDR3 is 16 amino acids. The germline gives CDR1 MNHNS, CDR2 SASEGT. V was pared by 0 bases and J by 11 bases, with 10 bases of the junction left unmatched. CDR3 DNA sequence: TGTGCCAGCAGTGAAGCAGCGGGACAGGGGGCCCTTAACGCTTTCTTT. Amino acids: CASSEAAGQGALNAFF.

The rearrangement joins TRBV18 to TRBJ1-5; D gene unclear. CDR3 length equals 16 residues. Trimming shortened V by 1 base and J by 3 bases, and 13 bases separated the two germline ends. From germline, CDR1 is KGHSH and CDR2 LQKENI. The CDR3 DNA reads TGTGCCAGCTCACCACAAGGTACAGTACACAATCAGCCCCAGCATTTT. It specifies CASSPQGTVHNQPQHF.

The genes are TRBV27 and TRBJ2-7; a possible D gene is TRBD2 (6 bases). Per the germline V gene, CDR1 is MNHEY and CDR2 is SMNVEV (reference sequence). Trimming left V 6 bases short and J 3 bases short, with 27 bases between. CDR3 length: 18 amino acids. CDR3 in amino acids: CASSPVFGFLGGGYEQYF. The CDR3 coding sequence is TGTGCCAGCAGCCCAGTTTTTGGGTTTCTCGGGGGTGGCTACGAGCAGTACTTC.

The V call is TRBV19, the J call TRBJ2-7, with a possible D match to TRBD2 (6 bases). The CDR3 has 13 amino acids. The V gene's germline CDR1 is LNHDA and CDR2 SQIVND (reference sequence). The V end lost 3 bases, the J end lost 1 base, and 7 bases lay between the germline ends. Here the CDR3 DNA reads TGTGCCAGTAGTATTGGAGGGTCCTACGAGCAGTACTTC. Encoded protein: CASSIGGSYEQYF.

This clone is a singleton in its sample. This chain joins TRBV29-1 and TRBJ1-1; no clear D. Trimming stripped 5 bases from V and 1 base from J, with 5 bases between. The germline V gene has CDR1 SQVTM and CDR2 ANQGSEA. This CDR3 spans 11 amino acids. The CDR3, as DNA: TGCAGCGTTATAGAGAACACTGAAGCTTTCTTT. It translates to CSVIENTEAFF.

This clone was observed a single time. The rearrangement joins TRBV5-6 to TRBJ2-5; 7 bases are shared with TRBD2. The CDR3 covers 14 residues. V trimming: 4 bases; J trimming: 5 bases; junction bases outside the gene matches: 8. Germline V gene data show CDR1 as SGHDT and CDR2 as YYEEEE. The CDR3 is CASSPPGGSETQYF. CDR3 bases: TGTGCCAGCAGCCCCCCGGGCGGGAGTGAGACCCAGTACTTC.